Listed here are 22 T cell receptor beta chains from one sample, sequenced in a study of T cell changes during pregnancy in multiple sclerosis (dated by TCRdb to about 2019). Preparation of the library involved the immunoSEQ multiplex PCR assay. TCRdb provides this immuneACCESS table in a form limited to in-frame rearrangements. Some clones are lacking; in checked studies, under half of them reflect an unresolved V gene, and why the rest are absent is not known. This sample is represented by 55,000 to 70,000 clones; around 89% of them were singletons. 2.5% of the sample is taken by the ten largest. This specimen consisted of peripheral blood, obtained in the first trimester of pregnancy. The source of these receptors is a female donor with multiple sclerosis, enrolled in a pregnancy study.

V gene TRBV10-3 combines with J gene TRBJ2-5; D may be TRBD1 (6 bases). The germline V gene has CDR1 ENHRY and CDR2 SYGVKD. The CDR3 is made up of 17 amino acids. Trimming took off 10 bases at V and 5 bases at J, with 29 bases between the two ends. CDR3 bases: TGTGCCACCGGAGGCTGGAGAGTCAGGGGAAGGTTGGAGACCCAGTACTTC. Translation gives CATGGWRVRGRLETQYF.

The rearrangement joins TRBV2 to TRBJ1-5, with D possibly being TRBD1 (6 bases). Germline-derived CDR1 and CDR2 are SNHLY and FYNNEI. The CDR3 consists of 15 residues. Trimming cost V 1 base and J 2 bases, with 9 bases left between them. The CDR3 DNA is TGTGCCAGCAGTGAAGAGGACAGTCGCAATCAGCCCCAGCATTTT. This translates into CASSEEDSRNQPQHF.

Comment on this clone: Other nucleotide sequences from this sample produce the same CDR3. The chain links TRBV9 to TRBJ2-7; 8 bases match TRBD1. V lost 0 bases, J lost 3 bases, and 2 bases stayed unmatched. CDR1 SGDLS and CDR2 YYNGEE come from the germline V gene. The CDR3 spans 14 residues. The CDR3 DNA is TGTGCCAGCAGCGTAGGGGACAGGAACTACGAGCAGTACTTC. Amino acid sequence: CASSVGDRNYEQYF.

The genes are TRBV19 and TRBJ1-6; D is unclear. From germline, CDR1 is LNHDA and CDR2 SQIVND (reference sequence). V shed 6 bases and J shed 0 bases, with 9 bases lying between them. The CDR3 loop spans 15 amino acids. The CDR3 nucleotides read TGTGCCAGTAGCCCTAAGAGCTCCTATAATTCACCCCTCCACTTT. It yields the protein CASSPKSSYNSPLHF.

The rearrangement joins TRBV5-1 to TRBJ2-2; the D is unclear. Germline V gene lookup returns CDR1 SGHRS and CDR2 YFSETQ. The CDR3 consists of 17 residues. Trimming took 4 bases from V and 4 from J, leaving 20 bases between them. In nucleotides, the CDR3 is TGCGCCAGCAGCGTCGACGGCCCTCTAGTAGGCACCGGGGAGCTGTTTTTT. Its protein is CASSVDGPLVGTGELFF.

This chain links TRBV14 with TRBJ2-7; the D gene is possibly TRBD2 (6 bases). V lost 4 bases to trimming and J lost 4 bases, with 14 bases between them. Per the germline V gene, CDR1 is SGHDN and CDR2 is FVKESK. The CDR3 loop spans 14 amino acids. The CDR3, as DNA: TGTGCCAGCAGCCTCCGGGGGAGCGAGTACGAGCAGTACTTC. It specifies CASSLRGSEYEQYF. Looking up the rest from reference TRBV14 and TRBJ2-7 gives the full variable domain: EAGVTQFPSHSVIEKGQTVTLRCDPISGHDNLYWYRRVMGKEIKFLLHFVKESKQDESGMPNNRFLAERTGGTYSTLKVQPAELEDSGVYFCASSLRGSEYEQYFGPGTRLTVT.

The V gene is TRBV5-1, the J gene TRBJ2-3, with TRBD2 matching over 13 bases. Germline V gene lookup returns CDR1 SGHRS and CDR2 YFSETQ. The CDR3 is 16 amino acids. Trimming took 4 bases from V and 2 from J; bases not matched to a gene: 4. The DNA of the CDR3 is TGCGCCAGCAGCGGGGGACTAGCGGGACCCACAGATACGCAGTATTTT. Translating it yields CASSGGLAGPTDTQYF.

The chain is built from TRBV7-2 and TRBJ2-3; possibly TRBD2 for D (7 bases). Germline V gene lookup returns CDR1 SGHTA and CDR2 FQGNSA. This CDR3 spans 15 amino acids. V lost 5 bases, J lost 4 bases, and 16 bases lay in between. CDR3 bases: TGTGCCAGCAGCGGCAAAGGGGGGGCGTCAGATACGCAGTATTTT. As protein: CASSGKGGASDTQYF.

V usage is TRBV5-8 and J usage is TRBJ1-2; 7 bases agree with TRBD1. CDR1 is SGHTS and CDR2 is YDEGEE in the germline V gene. The length of the CDR3 is 14 residues. Trimming at V came to 0 bases and at J to 3 bases, leaving 2 bases not matched to a gene. CDR3 sequence reads: CASSLEGAHYGYTF. For the CDR3, the DNA is TGTGCCAGCAGCTTGGAGGGGGCTCACTATGGCTACACCTTC.

The chain links TRBV6-5 to TRBJ2-1; D is possibly TRBD2 (6 bases). The CDR3 has 16 residues. The germline CDR1 and CDR2 sequences are MNHEY and SVGAGI. The V end was cut by 0 bases, the J end by 6 bases, with 15 bases between. The CDR3 loop reads CASSYSIRESLNEQFF. For the CDR3, the DNA is TGTGCCAGCAGTTACTCGATACGGGAGAGTCTCAATGAGCAGTTCTTC.

The chain uses TRBV29-1 and TRBJ2-7; D gene unclear. Trimming shortened V by 7 bases and J by 7 bases, and 17 bases separated the two germline ends. Germline V gene lookup returns CDR1 SQVTM and CDR2 ANQGSEA. The CDR3 extends over 12 amino acids. CDR3 coding DNA: TGCAGCGCCATGAAGTCTTCGAGAGAGCAGTACTTC. Its protein is CSAMKSSREQYF.

V gene TRBV15 combines with J gene TRBJ2-5, with 8 bases aligning to TRBD2. The CDR3 is 16 residues long. In germline, CDR1 is LNHNV, CDR2 YYDKDF (reference sequence). V gave up 0 bases and J gave up 4 bases; unmatched junction bases: 7. The CDR3 nucleotides are TGTGCCACCAGCAGAGACGGCGGGGGGTTGGTAGAGACCCAGTACTTC. Translation: CATSRDGGGLVETQYF.

The chain couples TRBV18 to TRBJ2-2; a possible D gene is TRBD2 (5 bases). Trimming took 3 bases from V and 4 from J, leaving 15 bases between them. CDR3 length: 16 residues. Germline CDR1 reads KGHSH; CDR2 reads LQKENI. CDR3 sequence (DNA): TGTGCCAGCTCACCGGAGGATGGCTGGATCACCGGGGAGCTGTTTTTT. This encodes CASSPEDGWITGELFF.

This clone was detected once. This chain joins TRBV19 and TRBJ2-7; 12 bases fit TRBD1. From germline, CDR1 is LNHDA and CDR2 SQIVND (reference sequence). Trimming removed 5 bases from V and 6 bases from J; junction bases left unmatched: 17. The CDR3 has 18 residues. The CDR3 region is CASSPKVPGQGARIEQYF. CDR3 in DNA: TGTGCCAGTAGTCCCAAAGTCCCGGGACAGGGGGCCAGAATCGAGCAGTACTTC. The variable domain in full, completed from reference TRBV19 and TRBJ2-7, reads DGGITQSPKYLFRKEGQNVTLSCEQNLNHDAMYWYRQDPGQGLRLIYYSQIVNDFQKGDIAEGYSVSREKKESFPLTVTSAQKNPTAFYLCASSPKVPGQGARIEQYFGPGTRLTVT.

The J gene is TRBJ2-7, the V gene TRBV19, with a possible D match to TRBD2 (6 bases). With 1 base removed from V and 6 bases from J, the gap between germline ends came to 16 bases. Germline V gene lookup returns CDR1 LNHDA and CDR2 SQIVND (reference sequence). The CDR3 has 15 residues. Here the CDR3 DNA reads TGTGCCAGTAGTATAGCTTCGGGGTCCGGGGGCGAGCAGTACTTC. This encodes CASSIASGSGGEQYF. The full variable domain, with the rest looked up from reference TRBV19 and TRBJ2-7, is DGGITQSPKYLFRKEGQNVTLSCEQNLNHDAMYWYRQDPGQGLRLIYYSQIVNDFQKGDIAEGYSVSREKKESFPLTVTSAQKNPTAFYLCASSIASGSGGEQYFGPGTRLTVT.

The chain links TRBV29-1 to TRBJ1-1; weak D call: TRBD1 (6 bases). The CDR3 has 14 residues. Germline CDR1 is SQVTM and CDR2 is ANQGSEA. V lost 0 bases, J lost 11 bases, and 19 bases lay in between. The CDR3 protein is CSVEERTLGAYAFF. The CDR3 region has the DNA TGCAGCGTTGAAGAACGGACATTGGGGGCCTATGCTTTCTTT.

The chain recombines TRBV30 with TRBJ2-3; 11 bases are a match to TRBD2. The trim removed 1 base at V and 0 bases at J, leaving 9 bases unmatched. Germline V gene data show CDR1 as GTSNPN and CDR2 as SVGIG (reference sequence). This CDR3 spans 18 amino acids. This CDR3 is CAWSAISGGVPSTDTQYF. The CDR3 coding sequence is TGTGCCTGGAGTGCTATTAGCGGGGGGGTCCCTAGCACAGATACGCAGTATTTT. The complete variable domain, with remaining parts taken from reference TRBV30 and TRBJ2-3, reads SQTIHQWPATLVQPVGSPLSLECTVEGTSNPNLYWYRQAAGRGLQLLFYSVGIGQISSEVPQNLSASRPQDRQFILSSKKLLLSDSGFYLCAWSAISGGVPSTDTQYFGPGTRLTVL.

The chain combines TRBV6-5 with TRBJ1-6; D is undetermined. Germline V gene sequence: CDR1 MNHEY, CDR2 SVGAGI. CDR3 length equals 16 residues. V gave up 0 bases and J gave up 5 bases, with 11 bases separating them. The CDR3 coding sequence is TGTGCCAGCAGTTACTCGATGTCAGTCGATAATTCACCCCTCCACTTT. Its protein is CASSYSMSVDNSPLHF.

The gene calls are TRBV19 and TRBJ2-5, with a weak D call TRBD1 (6 bases). V shed 7 bases and J shed 5 bases, with 23 bases lying between them. Germline CDR1 LNHDA, CDR2 SQIVND (reference sequence). The CDR3 length is 16 residues. The CDR3 region is CASNAPGAGVGETQYF. CDR3 coding DNA: TGTGCCAGTAACGCCCCAGGGGCCGGGGTCGGGGAGACCCAGTACTTC.

This chain connects TRBV6-5 to TRBJ1-5; a weak D match, TRBD1 (5 bases). Trimming took off 9 bases at V and 7 bases at J, with 19 bases between the two ends. The CDR3 totals 14 residues. CDR1 is MNHEY and CDR2 is SVGAGI in the germline V gene. CDR3 DNA sequence: TGTGCCAGTTCCAAGCGGGGCCTGGGACAGCCCCAGCATTTT. Translating gives CASSKRGLGQPQHF.

V is TRBV27 and J is TRBJ2-3; D is unresolved. The V and J ends lost 6 bases and 6 bases respectively, with 10 bases between them. This CDR3 is built from 12 residues. Germline CDR1 MNHEY, CDR2 SMNVEV (reference sequence). The CDR3 protein is CASSPFGDTQYF. The CDR3 DNA is TGTGCCAGCAGCCCCTTCGGGGATACGCAGTATTTT.

This chain uses TRBV7-2 with TRBJ2-1, with D tentatively TRBD2 (6 bases). Trimming stripped 1 base from V and 5 bases from J, with 9 bases between. Germline-derived CDR1 and CDR2 are SGHTA and FQGNSA. The CDR3 runs 14 residues. The CDR3 region has the DNA TGTGCCAGCAGCTTAGTGGGCGGGGACAATGAGCAGTTCTTC. Protein: CASSLVGGDNEQFF.